This entry lists 13 T cell receptor beta chains sequenced from one sample in a study of human T cells and chemical hapten exposure. One entry per CDR3 protein, called by TCRdb with MiXCR from the RACE reads. The sample comprises almost 35,000 distinct CDR3 sequences, 10% of which are singletons, and 25% to 35% rests with the top ten. Time point here: pre-sensitization, week 0. Described treatment: therapeutic diphenylcyclopropenone sensitization with weekly scalp DPC. The authors extracted total RNA from unfractionated whole blood. Sequences were derived from whole blood, sampled in connection with sensitization to the hapten diphenylcyclopropenone (DPC). The receptors stem from a man between 45 and 60 years old with alopecia areata. Some clones in this sample may be carry-over from other donors' samples.

This clonotype qualifies as medium-sized. The chain joins TRBV6-5 to TRBJ1-5, with 8 bases lining up with TRBD1. This CDR3 comprises 14 residues. V shed 6 bases and J 3 bases; nucleotides not matched to a gene: 4. CDR1 MNHEY and CDR2 SVGAGI come from the germline V gene. The DNA for the CDR3 is TGTGCCAGCAGAAACAGGGGGGACAATCAGCCCCAGCATTTT. Translation: CASRNRGDNQPQHF.

The count of this clonotype is one. Its ends do not fully match the called genes, so a read error is possible. The rearrangement joins TRBV28 to TRBJ2-7; TRBD1 might be the D (6 bases). From germline, CDR1 is MDHEN and CDR2 SYDVKM. This CDR3 is 11 amino acids long. CDR3 bases: TGTGCCAGCAGTTCCAGGGGCAGGGCAGCCTTC. Protein sequence: CASSSRGRAAF.

This clonotype has a count of ten or more. This chain links TRBV6-2 or TRBV6-3 with TRBJ2-1, with D perhaps matching TRBD2 (5 bases). The V end lost 4 bases, the J end lost 12 bases, and 16 bases lay between the germline ends. Per the germline V gene, CDR1 is MNHEY and CDR2 is SVGEGT. This CDR3 is 13 amino acids long. This CDR3 reads CASSFSSSVGQFF. The CDR3 bases are TGTGCCAGCAGTTTCTCTAGCTCAGTGGGGCAGTTCTTC.

Turning to this clonotype: Its ends do not fully match the called genes, so a read error is possible. The chain carries TRBV19 and TRBJ2-6, with D possibly being TRBD2 (6 bases). CDR1 is LNHDA, CDR2 SQIVND, per germline (reference sequence). This CDR3 region has 18 residues. Here the CDR3 reads CASSIAWGVFTGASVLTF. CDR3 nucleotides: TGTGCCAGTAGTATAGCCTGGGGGGTTTTTACTGGGGCCAGCGTCCTGACTTTC.

This chain joins TRBV4-1 and TRBJ1-1, with a weak D call TRBD1 (5 bases). Trimming removed 1 base at V and 4 bases at J, with 13 bases between. In germline, CDR1 is MGHRA, CDR2 YSYEKL. The CDR3 length is 15 residues. The DNA of the CDR3 is TGCGCCAGCAGCCAAGCGGGGCGGGGGTTCACTGAAGCTTTCTTT. This codes for CASSQAGRGFTEAFF.

The rearrangement uses TRBV7-2 and TRBJ1-4; 8 bases fit TRBD1. Germline CDR1 reads SGHTA; CDR2 reads FQGNSA. With V trimmed by 7 bases and J by 8 bases, 6 bases remained unmatched. This CDR3 has 13 residues. CDR3 in DNA: TGTGCCAGCAACCCAGGGGGCCGCGAAAAACTGTTTTTT. Translating it yields CASNPGGREKLFF. Filled out from reference TRBV7-2 and TRBJ1-4, the complete variable domain reads GAGVSQSPSNKVTEKGKDVELRCDPISGHTALYWYRQSLGQGLEFLIYFQGNSAPDKSGLPSDRFSAERTGGSVSTLTIQRTQQEDSAVYLCASNPGGREKLFFGSGTQLSVL.

This clonotype has at least ten counts. The chain combines TRBV6-5 with TRBJ1-1, with TRBD1 matching over 7 bases. Per the germline V gene, CDR1 is MNHEY and CDR2 is SVGAGI. There are 15 residues in the CDR3. After removal of 6 bases from V and 3 bases from J, the junction contained 10 bases not matched to a gene. CDR3 DNA: TGTGCCAGCAGGTCTCCAGGGGGGAAGGACACTGAAGCTTTCTTT. This gives the protein CASRSPGGKDTEAFF.

The chain is built from TRBV12-3 or TRBV12-4 and TRBJ2-1; D gene unclear. Trimming cost V 5 bases and J 8 bases, with 7 bases left between them. This CDR3 has 11 amino acids. This CDR3 is CASSSHYEQFF. The CDR3 nucleotides are TGTGCCAGCAGTAGTCACTATGAGCAGTTCTTC.

This clonotype was picked up many times. The V call is TRBV14, the J call TRBJ2-7, with 15 positions matching TRBD2. CDR3 length: 17 residues. Germline trimming cut 5 bases from V and 2 bases from J; bases unmatched to any gene: 7. CDR1 is SGHDN, CDR2 FVKESK, per germline. CDR3 nucleotides: TGTGCCAGCAGCATCTCCGGGACTAGCGGGAGGCCCTACGAGCAGTACTTC. Translation gives CASSISGTSGRPYEQYF.

The rearrangement joins TRBV10-3 to TRBJ2-2; unclear D gene. With 11 bases removed from V and 4 bases from J, the gap between germline ends came to 14 bases. Per germline, CDR1 ENHRY and CDR2 SYGVKD. This CDR3 comprises 13 residues. CDR3 DNA: TGTGCCCTCCGTGGAGTGGGCACCGGGGAGCTGTTTTTT. Its translation: CALRGVGTGELFF.

This clonotype was seen repeatedly, ten times or more. J is TRBJ2-7 and V is TRBV13; 10 nucleotides line up with TRBD1. The CDR3 length is 14 residues. V gave up 4 bases and J gave up 3 bases; unmatched junction bases: 3. Germline-derived CDR1 and CDR2 are PRHDT and FYEKMQ (reference sequence). This CDR3 is CASSSGQGVYEQYF. CDR3 DNA sequence: TGTGCCAGCAGCTCCGGACAGGGGGTCTACGAGCAGTACTTC.

This clonotype has a handful of counts. The V call is TRBV29-1, the J call TRBJ2-2; either TRBD1 or TRBD2 may fit D (7 bases each). CDR1 and CDR2 from the germline V gene are SQVTM and ANQGSEA. Trimming pared 6 bases from V and 0 bases from J, leaving 11 bases between. The CDR3 has 14 amino acids. CDR3 DNA: TGCAGCGTCTCAGGGGGGGCGAACACCGGGGAGCTGTTTTTT. Its protein is CSVSGGANTGELFF.

This clonotype was seen more than once but under ten times. V is TRBV28 and J is TRBJ2-7, with 9 bases identical to TRBD1. Per germline, CDR1 MDHEN and CDR2 SYDVKM. The CDR3 has 12 amino acids. V lost 10 bases and J lost 3; bases outside the gene matches: 4. The CDR3 nucleotides are TGTGCCACAGACAGGGGGGGCTACGAGCAGTACTTC. Its protein product is CATDRGGYEQYF.